The rows below give T cell receptor beta chains drawn from one sample of a study of cytomegalovirus exposure and HLA in healthy donors. The protocol was immunoSEQ multiplex PCR, while the TCRdb copy is restricted to in-frame clones and leaves out a portion. The sample shows 150,000 to 200,000 clones, approximately 80% of them seen only once. Material: PBMCs. These receptors all stem from a woman between 40 and 55 years old in good health and CMV-seronegative. Both conserved end residues are part of each CDR3. A D gene is named only where the DNA matches it firmly. The listing skips clone size in some rows; elsewhere it reads once, few, many or a size class.

CDR3,DNA,V,size,D,J
CAWSKSRTSGQGGYTF,TGTGCCTGGAGCAAGTCTCGTACGTCGGGTCAGGGTGGCTACACCTTC,TRBV30,-,-,TRBJ1-2
CASSLVGQGRYEQYF,TGTGCCAGCAGCTTAGTTGGACAGGGACGTTACGAGCAGTACTTC,TRBV7-9,-,TRBD1,TRBJ2-7
CASSPGQYNEQYF,TGTGCCAGCAGCCCCGGACAGTACAACGAGCAGTACTTC,TRBV11-2,-,-,TRBJ2-7
CASSPNSGAANEKLFF,TGTGCCAGCAGCCCAAATTCAGGGGCGGCTAATGAAAAACTGTTTTTT,TRBV11-3,-,-,TRBJ1-4
CASTPRASLETQYF,TGTGCCAGCACTCCCCGGGCTAGCTTAGAGACCCAGTACTTC,TRBV6-5,-,-,TRBJ2-5
CASSFLRDRNSPLHF,TGTGCCAGCAGTTTTCTTCGGGACAGAAATTCACCCCTCCACTTT,TRBV27,-,TRBD1,TRBJ1-6
CASSSGQAHVGGYTF,TGTGCCAGCAGTTCGGGACAGGCTCATGTGGGTGGCTACACCTTC,TRBV5-4,-,TRBD1,TRBJ1-2
CASSPGVGSFPFF,TGTGCCAGCAGCCCCGGGGTGGGTTCTTTTCCGTTCTTC,TRBV11-2,-,-,TRBJ2-1
CASSQVGSTDTQYF,TGTGCCAGCAGCCAAGTGGGCAGCACAGATACGCAGTATTTT,TRBV4-2,-,-,TRBJ2-3
CASSLEGAYGYTF,TGTGCCAGCAGTTTAGAGGGGGCCTATGGCTACACCTTC,TRBV28,-,TRBD1,TRBJ1-2
CASSSTYSNQPQHF,TGTGCCAGCAGCTCAACTTATAGCAATCAGCCCCAGCATTTT,TRBV6-5,-,-,TRBJ1-5
CASSRLGKETQYF,TGTGCCAGCAGCCGATTGGGCAAAGAGACCCAGTACTTC,TRBV11-1,-,-,TRBJ2-5
CASAPGGSTDTQYF,TGTGCCAGCGCGCCCGGAGGTAGCACAGATACGCAGTATTTT,TRBV9,-,-,TRBJ2-3
CASSRPLAGDEDTQYF,TGTGCCAGCAGCCGACCTCTAGCGGGAGATGAGGATACGCAGTATTTT,TRBV12-1,-,-,TRBJ2-3
CASSLGTGNTEAFF,TGCGCCAGCAGCTTGGGGACAGGGAACACTGAAGCTTTCTTT,TRBV5-1,-,TRBD1,TRBJ1-1
CAISGRTGGVTTEAFF,TGTGCCATCAGTGGCCGGACAGGGGGTGTGACCACTGAAGCTTTCTTT,TRBV10-3,-,TRBD1,TRBJ1-1
CASDHRSGYNEQFF,TGTGCCAGTGACCACCGAAGCGGGTACAATGAGCAGTTCTTC,TRBV6-4,-,-,TRBJ2-1
CASRETGVTNTIYF,TGTGCCAGCAGGGAAACAGGGGTGACAAACACCATATATTTT,TRBV6-7,-,TRBD1,TRBJ1-3
CASSNSPGQRNSPLHF,TGTGCCAGCAGCAACTCCCCGGGACAGAGAAATTCACCCCTCCACTTT,TRBV28,-,TRBD1,TRBJ1-6
CASRGGDTEAFF,TGCGCCAGCAGAGGGGGTGATACTGAAGCTTTCTTT,TRBV10-2,-,-,TRBJ1-1
CASSPLGLAGPHNEQFF,TGCGCCAGCAGCCCCCTGGGACTAGCGGGTCCACACAATGAGCAGTTCTTC,TRBV4-3,once,TRBD2,TRBJ2-1
CASSSLVGTETQYF,TGTGCCAGCAGTTCTCTAGTGGGTACAGAGACCCAGTACTTC,TRBV6-5,once,-,TRBJ2-5
CATRPAGPNYGYTF,TGTGCCACTAGACCCGCGGGCCCTAACTATGGCTACACCTTC,TRBV28,-,-,TRBJ1-2
CASSLALNEKLFF,TGTGCCAGCAGCTTAGCACTAAATGAAAAACTGTTTTTT,TRBV7-9,few,-,TRBJ1-4
CASKPPGPGNTIYF,TGTGCCAGCAAACCACCTGGGCCTGGAAACACCATATATTTT,TRBV6-5,-,-,TRBJ1-3
CASSPIGGTGGVAKNIQYF,TGTGCCAGCAGCCCGATTGGGGGAACGGGGGGGGTGGCCAAAAACATTCAGTACTTC,TRBV7-6,-,TRBD2,TRBJ2-4
CASSSGSRGGTLGSYEQYF,TGTGCCAGCTCATCAGGATCCAGGGGTGGGACACTTGGCTCCTACGAGCAGTACTTC,TRBV18,-,-,TRBJ2-7
CASSSDQPQHF,TGTGCCAGCAGTTCTGATCAGCCCCAGCATTTT,TRBV28,-,-,TRBJ1-5
CASSPNAYSGANVLTF,TGTGCCAGTAGTCCTAACGCCTACTCTGGGGCCAACGTCCTGACTTTC,TRBV19,-,-,TRBJ2-6
CASSLATASYGYTF,TGTGCCAGCAGCTTAGCGACAGCTAGTTATGGCTACACCTTC,TRBV7-2,few,-,TRBJ1-2
CASSIEPRNGQYF,TGTGCCAGTAGTATAGAACCTAGGAACGGCCAGTACTTC,TRBV19,-,-,TRBJ2-7
CASSFSDSPLHF,TGTGCCAGCAGCTTCAGTGATTCACCCCTCCACTTT,TRBV11-3,-,-,TRBJ1-6
CASSPQTSGRGEGYF,TGTGCCAGCAGCCCCCAGACTAGCGGGAGGGGGGAGGGGTACTTC,TRBV7-2,-,TRBD2,TRBJ2-5
CASSVHQTFYEQYF,TGTGCCAGCAGCGTACACCAGACATTCTACGAGCAGTACTTC,TRBV9,once,-,TRBJ2-7